This record concerns one T cell receptor (beta chain) sequence. Its binding antigen is unknown. Base qualities are missing; no much larger clone stands one base away. Germline trimming amounts to 3 bases on V and 0 bases on J, with 7 as the count of junction bases outside the gene matches. CDR1 and CDR2 were assigned from the germline V gene (reference sequence) as SGHKS and YYEKEE. The CDR3 spans 17 residues, from the cysteine through the phenylalanine. Only the CDR3 portion is preserved as DNA: 51 bases, with reading frame beginning at the first base. One collaborating source in Seattle enrolled patients while the patients were actively infected and followed the patients over time throughout the course of disease. The collaborating institutions used their own protocols to collect whole blood in K2EDTA tubes. Collaborator samples were shipped for TCRbeta analysis as frozen whole blood, isolated PBMCs, or DNA extracted from either sample type.

The sample comes from a study of blood T cell repertoires in COVID-19 (dated by TCRdb to 2020 to 2022). As for the study more broadly: Samples covering the acute and convalescent phases of COVID-19 were provided by collaborators in the United States, Italy and Spain. HLA class I and class II types, where available, came from metadata supplied by the sample provider rather than from assay-based typing. A de-identified subject ID, COVID-19 status, age in years and sex were almost always included in the sample metadata. The repertoires were released in a freely available public database meant as a resource for research on the immune response to SARS-CoV-2. The dataset comprised deeply sampled blood TCRbeta repertoires from subjects exposed to, actively infected with, or recovered from COVID-19. The samples were drawn from two sources: the first 160 participants of the ongoing ImmuneRACE study, and approximately 1,300 subjects contributed by 6 global collaborators. The material from the prospective study consisted of cDNA or gDNA derived from T cells, B-cell-depleted T cells, or PBMCs.

TCRbeta CDR3 regions were amplified from genomic DNA using the immunoSEQ Assay, a bias-controlled multiplex PCR. The study's processing was this. Within the assay, amplification of reference gene primers was used to estimate how many nucleated cells each sample contained. To quantify the absolute abundance of each unique TCRbeta CDR3 rearrangement, sequence reads were collapsed and filtered. For each sample, productive Simpson clonality was calculated as the square root of Simpson's diversity index over productive rearrangements. TCRdb retrieved this table from immuneACCESS and kept in-frame rearrangements only. Not all clones are present; in checked studies, unresolved V genes account for under half, and no reason is known for the remainder. That table is the source of V, J and clone size, and D and trimming were worked out from the DNA. Recorded for this sample are about 240,000 clones; around four fifths of them occurred a single time. Roughly 8% of the sample goes to the ten largest clones.

Points the paper makes about the study in general: Clinical and demographic metadata were provided uncurated, with the amount varying by source and participant.

This clonotype was obtained from a woman of 80 years or more with COVID-19, enrolled during active disease. The sequence links TRBV5-5 to TRBJ2-1; 9 bases in the junction line up with TRBD1. The specimen sequenced was peripheral blood. The CDR3 protein: CASSWGTGQSSYNEQFF. In nucleotide form, the sequence is TGTGCCAGCAGCTGGGGGACAGGGCAGAGCTCCTACAATGAGCAGTTCTTC.